The 16 T cell receptor beta chains given below trace back to one sample, sequenced in a study of T cells after yellow fever vaccination (dated by TCRdb to about 2019). The library relied on 5' RACE. TCRdb lists the instrument as Illumina HiSeq 2500. The raw public data were reprocessed by TCRdb itself: fastp quality trimming at Q25, MiXCR clonotype calling, in-frame beta chains only. Entries that share a CDR3 protein sequence are merged under the most common genes and DNA. For this sample there are some 500,000 distinct CDR3 sequences; about 13% appear just once. The biggest ten clones account for about an eighth of the sample. The meaning of the sample's treatment or condition label: live attenuated yellow fever vaccine strain. Sequenced here: PBMCs, sampled on the day of the yellow fever booster vaccination. All receptors derive from a young man who received the YFV17D yellow fever vaccine.

There are a few counts of this clonotype. The chain links TRBV14 to TRBJ2-7; maybe TRBD2 (6 bases). Germline V lookup: CDR1 SGHDN, CDR2 FVKESK. The CDR3 runs 15 residues. The V gene lost 0 bases and the J gene lost 2 bases, with 11 bases spanning the gap. The CDR3, as DNA: TGTGCCAGCAGCCAAGATATCGGGGGTCCCTACGAGCAGTACTTC. Translated, it gives CASSQDIGGPYEQYF. The variable domain in full, completed from reference TRBV14 and TRBJ2-7, reads EAGVTQFPSHSVIEKGQTVTLRCDPISGHDNLYWYRRVMGKEIKFLLHFVKESKQDESGMPNNRFLAERTGGTYSTLKVQPAELEDSGVYFCASSQDIGGPYEQYFGPGTRLTVT.

This clonotype appeared a few times. This sequence joins TRBV4-2 and TRBJ2-7; D unclear. This CDR3 spans 14 amino acids. Germline V gives CDR1 LGHNA, CDR2 YNFKEQ. The germline V and J ends were trimmed by 0 bases and 4 bases, with 10 bases remaining between them. The CDR3 region is CASSQDPARYEQYF. CDR3 DNA: TGTGCCAGCAGCCAAGATCCAGCGAGGTACGAGCAGTACTTC.

This sequence joins TRBV6-5 and TRBJ2-1; 16 bases match TRBD2. J was trimmed by 8 bases and V by 0 bases; bases with no gene match: 7. The CDR3 extends over 18 amino acids. The germline gives CDR1 MNHEY, CDR2 SVGAGI. The CDR3 DNA follows: TGTGCCAGCAGTTACTCGGGACTAGCGGGAGGGAAGCTGGATGAGCAGTTCTTC. Its protein is CASSYSGLAGGKLDEQFF.

The rearrangement joins TRBV5-1 to TRBJ2-1; D is tentatively TRBD1 or TRBD2 (5 bases each). The CDR3 is 14 residues long. V lost 7 bases and J lost 2, with 13 bases in between. CDR1 and CDR2 from the germline V gene are SGHRS and YFSETQ. DNA of the CDR3: TGCGCCAGCCACTTTGGGGGAGCCTACAATGAGCAGTTCTTC. This sequence encodes CASHFGGAYNEQFF.

The chain joins TRBV6-5 to TRBJ2-5; D assignment may be TRBD1 or TRBD2 (5 bases each). The V end was cut by 4 bases, the J end by 5 bases, with 14 bases between. The germline V gene encodes CDR1 MNHEY and CDR2 SVGAGI. This CDR3 has 14 amino acids. CDR3 region: CASSSGTTYETQYF. For the CDR3, the DNA is TGTGCCAGCAGTTCCGGGACCACTTACGAGACCCAGTACTTC.

This clonotype was observed a handful of times. CDR3 sequence: CSARATGEGTQYF. CDR3 DNA sequence: TGCAGTGCTAGGGCGACGGGGGAAGGGACCCAGTACTTC. This rearrangement joins TRBV20-1 to TRBJ2-5, with a possible D match to TRBD2 (6 bases). CDR3 size: 13 residues. V lost 3 bases to trimming and J lost 7 bases, with 15 bases between them. Germline values: CDR1 DFQATT, CDR2 SNEGSKA (reference sequence).

This clonotype has more than one count but fewer than ten. The chain is built from TRBV5-1 and TRBJ2-3; 9 bases match TRBD2. The length of the CDR3 is 16 residues. Germline V gene sequence: CDR1 SGHRS, CDR2 YFSETQ. V dropped 0 bases and J dropped 4; count of bases not matched to a gene: 6. CDR3 protein: CASSLGLAEFSDTQYF. Written as DNA, the CDR3 is TGCGCCAGCAGCTTGGGACTAGCGGAGTTTTCAGATACGCAGTATTTT.

This clonotype was seen more than once but under ten times. The J gene is TRBJ2-1, the V gene TRBV6-5; a possible D gene is TRBD2 (5 bases). The CDR3 has 15 residues. V was pared by 7 bases and J by 10 bases, with 23 bases between. Germline V lookup: CDR1 MNHEY, CDR2 SVGAGI. The CDR3 sequence: CASTNRGIGAEEQFF. As DNA, the CDR3 is TGTGCCAGCACCAACCGGGGTATTGGCGCGGAGGAGCAGTTCTTC.

This clonotype was observed many times. V and J are TRBV28 and TRBJ2-7; TRBD1 might be the D (5 bases). The germline V gene has CDR1 MDHEN and CDR2 SYDVKM. This CDR3 is 12 amino acids long. Trimming removed 6 bases at V and 2 bases at J, with 8 bases between. The chain's CDR3 is CASRQGPYEQYF. The DNA of the CDR3 is TGTGCCAGCAGGCAGGGTCCCTACGAGCAGTACTTC.

J is TRBJ2-1 and V is TRBV20-1, with D possibly called TRBD1 or TRBD2 (5 bases each). Germline CDR1 is DFQATT and CDR2 is SNEGSKA (reference sequence). With 4 bases removed from V and 8 bases from J, the gap between germline ends came to 18 bases. The CDR3 extends over 14 amino acids. CDR3 in amino acids: CSAKTGTLDYEQFF. The CDR3 DNA reads TGCAGTGCTAAGACCGGGACGTTAGACTATGAGCAGTTCTTC.

The gene calls are TRBV12-3 or TRBV12-4 and TRBJ2-1; no definite D call. This CDR3 comprises 15 residues. The V gene lost 6 bases and the J gene lost 5 bases, with 17 bases spanning the gap. Here the CDR3 reads CASRRTAISDNEQFF. The CDR3 region has the DNA TGTGCCAGCAGACGTACAGCGATATCGGACAATGAGCAGTTCTTC.

The chain has TRBV6-1 and TRBJ2-5, with D unclear. The CDR3 covers 13 residues. Per germline, CDR1 MNHNS and CDR2 SASEGT. V lost 3 bases, J lost 5 bases, and 10 bases lay in between. The CDR3 region is CASSEPPTETQYF. CDR3 coding DNA: TGTGCCAGCAGTGAGCCGCCGACCGAGACCCAGTACTTC.

The rearrangement links TRBV18 to TRBJ1-1; tentatively, D is TRBD1 (5 bases). Between the trimmed V and J ends, which lost 3 bases and 10 bases, there was a span of 15 bases. The length of the CDR3 is 13 residues. Per the germline V gene, CDR1 is KGHSH and CDR2 is LQKENI. CDR3 amino acids: CASSPKRGAGAFF. CDR3 DNA sequence: TGTGCCAGCTCACCTAAGAGGGGCGCGGGAGCTTTCTTT.

The chain has TRBV27 and TRBJ1-1; D might be TRBD1 (5 bases). Trimming took 5 bases from V and 6 from J, leaving 19 bases between them. Germline V gene sequence: CDR1 MNHEY, CDR2 SMNVEV (reference sequence). CDR3 length: 15 residues. The chain's CDR3 is CASSPMTRRGAEAFF. CDR3 nucleotide sequence: TGTGCCAGCAGTCCAATGACCCGAAGGGGCGCTGAAGCTTTCTTT.

The V and J genes are TRBV10-3 and TRBJ2-7; D perhaps matches TRBD2 (6 bases). CDR1 and CDR2 (germline): ENHRY, SYGVKD. The CDR3 covers 16 residues. V was clipped by 2 bases and J by 0 bases, with 14 bases between them. DNA for the CDR3: TGTGCCATCAGTGAGCGGGCCCGGGGGAGCTCCTACGAGCAGTACTTC. Translating it yields CAISERARGSSYEQYF.

The sample holds a few counts of this clonotype. This chain uses TRBV12-3 or TRBV12-4 with TRBJ2-7; 8 bases line up with TRBD1. The CDR3 is made up of 13 amino acids. V shed 6 bases and J 4 bases; nucleotides not matched to a gene: 5. The CDR3 spells CASSRTGIYEQYF. In DNA, the CDR3 is TGTGCCAGCAGCCGGACAGGGATATACGAGCAGTACTTC.